The 10 T cell receptor beta chains listed next were all sequenced from one sample in a study of blood T cell repertoires in COVID-19. The assay was immunoSEQ multiplex PCR, and TCRdb's table has in-frame clones only and misses some. The table lists about 360,000 clones, around 88% of them singletons. Sequencing input: peripheral blood. Receptors were obtained from a young man with active or convalescent COVID-19.

The chain recombines TRBV7-2 with TRBJ1-2, with TRBD1 as a possible D gene (5 bases). V lost 2 bases and J 8 bases, leaving 12 bases between the germline ends. Germline loops: CDR1 SGHTA, CDR2 FQGNSA. The CDR3 sequence is 13 residues long. Here the CDR3 DNA reads TGTGCCAGCAGCTTAATAGGAGGGGACGGCTACACCTTC. This sequence encodes CASSLIGGDGYTF.

This chain joins TRBV7-2 and TRBJ2-7; 9 positions match TRBD2. The ends lost 6 bases at V and 0 bases at J; junction bases unmatched: 3. Germline-derived CDR1 and CDR2 are SGHTA and FQGNSA. CDR3 length: 14 amino acids. The CDR3 DNA is TGTGCCAGCAGACTAGCGGGTAGCTCCTACGAGCAGTACTTC. Its translation is CASRLAGSSYEQYF.

The V call is TRBV5-4, the J call TRBJ1-4, with 7 bases fitting TRBD1. CDR1 SGHNT and CDR2 YYREEE come from the germline V gene (reference sequence). V lost 6 bases and J lost 6; bases outside the gene matches: 5. This CDR3 is 13 amino acids long. CDR3 DNA sequence: TGTGCCAGCACGACAGGGAAGGATGAAAAACTGTTTTTT. Protein sequence: CASTTGKDEKLFF.

The chain couples TRBV2 to TRBJ2-1; D unclear. The CDR3 length is 9 residues. Between the trimmed V and J ends, which lost 8 bases and 8 bases, there was a span of 4 bases. Germline V gene data show CDR1 as SNHLY and CDR2 as FYNNEI. The CDR3 reads CASGHEQFF. The CDR3 DNA sequence: TGTGCCAGCGGGCATGAGCAGTTCTTC. Full variable domain (outside the CDR3, taken from reference TRBV2 and TRBJ2-1): EPEVTQTPSHQVTQMGQEVILRCVPISNHLYFYWYRQILGQKVEFLVSFYNNEISEKSEIFDDQFSVERPDGSNFTLKIRSTKLEDSAMYFCASGHEQFFGPGTRLTVL.

A remark on this clone: This sample includes further DNA sequences coding for the same CDR3. This chain connects TRBV7-2 to TRBJ1-2, with no clear D. V dropped 2 bases and J dropped 5 bases, with 12 bases sitting between them. This CDR3 has 14 residues. Germline CDR1 and CDR2: SGHTA and FQGNSA. This CDR3 is CASSLNRGGYGYTF. As DNA, the CDR3 is TGTGCCAGCAGCTTAAACCGCGGAGGGTATGGCTACACCTTC.

The chain uses TRBV30 and TRBJ1-2, with 10 bases lining up with TRBD1. Germline loops: CDR1 GTSNPN, CDR2 SVGIG (reference sequence). The CDR3 consists of 13 residues. V lost 0 bases, J lost 14 bases, and 9 bases stayed unmatched. CDR3 amino acids: CAWSVRGQGISTF. CDR3 nucleotide sequence: TGTGCCTGGAGTGTTAGGGGACAGGGGATTTCAACCTTC.

The V call is TRBV11-3, the J call TRBJ1-3; 9 bases match TRBD1. This CDR3 comprises 15 residues. Germline assignment: CDR1 SGHNT and CDR2 YENEEA. After removal of 5 bases from V and 2 bases from J, the junction contained 4 bases not matched to a gene. CDR3 bases: TGTGCCAGCAGCACGAACAGGGGGCCTGGAAACACCATATATTTT. The encoded protein is CASSTNRGPGNTIYF.

The rearrangement uses TRBV27 and TRBJ1-5; 7 positions match TRBD1. The germline gives CDR1 MNHEY, CDR2 SMNVEV (reference sequence). V lost 2 bases, J lost 7 bases, and 5 bases stayed unmatched. The CDR3 length is 14 residues. The CDR3 protein is CASSLRQGRQPQHF. For the CDR3, the DNA is TGTGCCAGCAGTTTAAGACAGGGAAGGCAGCCCCAGCATTTT.

This clone was picked up one time. V usage is TRBV25-1 and J usage is TRBJ1-3; D might be TRBD1 (6 bases). CDR3 length: 16 amino acids. Germline CDR1 MGHDK, CDR2 SYGVNS. V gave up 4 bases and J gave up 0 bases, with 13 bases separating them. CDR3: CASSVTGLSSGNTIYF. For the CDR3, the DNA is TGTGCCAGCAGTGTGACAGGCCTGAGCTCTGGAAACACCATATATTTT.

This chain links TRBV5-1 with TRBJ2-1; D unclear. The CDR3 has 13 residues. Germline V gives CDR1 SGHRS, CDR2 YFSETQ. V was pared by 0 bases and J by 10 bases, with 11 bases between. CDR3 residues: CASSLAGLTEQFF. The CDR3, as DNA: TGCGCCAGCAGCTTGGCCGGCTTGACAGAGCAGTTCTTC.